This TCR beta chain was recorded in a study of CD8 T cells in ankylosing spondylitis. The germline V gene encodes CDR1 DFQATT and CDR2 SNEGSKA (reference sequence). V dropped 6 bases and J dropped 7 bases, with 16 bases sitting between them. The CDR3 is 13 amino acids. This clonotype appeared many times. Its matching antigen is unknown. Study findings and constraints: Reported data indicate significant enrichment of disease-linked clones within matched ankylosing spondylitis synovial fluid. Reactive arthritis synovial fluid and blood previously showed some of these motif variants.

Using its own MiXCR run on the 5' RACE reads, TCRdb lists one record per CDR3 protein. The data hold around 180,000 distinct CDR3 sequences, with around a sixth observed a single time. Sequencing was performed on blood, either unsorted or a sorted T cell fraction (not recorded which). The chain is built from TRBV20-1 and TRBJ2-1; D is undetermined. The receptor's source is a male donor aged 10 to 30 with ankylosing spondylitis or in good health (not recorded which). The CDR3 protein is CSATSYNGNEQFF. The CDR3 DNA sequence: TGCAGTGCGACGTCGTATAACGGGAATGAGCAGTTCTTC.